One T cell receptor beta chain is described in this entry. This sample was taken from a study of patients and donors after allogeneic stem cell transplantation. TCRdb reprocessed the RT-PCR reads with MiXCR, giving one entry per CDR3 protein. Among 900,000 to 1,000,000 distinct CDR3 sequences listed, around 17% were seen once. Looked up from germline, CDR1 is DFQATT and CDR2 is SNEGSKA (reference sequence). The CDR3 consists of 15 residues. V lost 6 bases to trimming and J lost 9 bases, with 21 bases between them. The sequencing sample was made of blood, either unsorted or a sorted T cell fraction (not recorded which). The receptor was derived from a human donor who was either an allogeneic HSCT recipient or a stem cell or donor lymphocyte infusion donor (not recorded which). It is not recorded whose cells these are; they may come from a transplant donor. V gene TRBV20-1 combines with J gene TRBJ1-6, with D possibly being TRBD1 (6 bases). As DNA, the CDR3 is TGCAGTGCCGGGGGCGGAACAGGGTCCGGTTCACCCCTCCACTTT. Its protein product is CSAGGGTGSGSPLHF.